This TCR beta chain was captured by sequencing in a study of cytomegalovirus exposure and HLA in healthy donors. For the study at large: Membership in the Caucasian-associated ancestry cluster was found for 65% to 85% of almost 400 genotyped donors. Study outcomes and limitations: When analyzed later, a missense DCLRE1C variant was found to be linked to TCR beta V- and J-gene trimming.

Concerning this clone: Antigen unknown.

PCR used 60 Vbeta primers and 13 Jbeta primers. Clones were read by immunoSEQ multiplex PCR, and TCRdb kept only the in-frame ones, dropping some. The sample shows roughly 180,000 clones, approximately 80% of them seen only once. CDR3 size: 15 residues. V was clipped by 4 bases and J by 2 bases, with 14 bases between them. Germline V lookup: CDR1 MNHNY, CDR2 SVGAGI (reference sequence). The J gene is TRBJ1-2, the V gene TRBV6-6; TRBD1 is a possible D gene (6 bases). The material sequenced was PBMCs. This receptor was obtained from a woman aged 45-65 years in good health and CMV-seropositive. The CDR3 reads CASSSLDRENYGYTF. Here the CDR3 DNA reads TGTGCCAGCAGTTCCTTGGACAGAGAGAACTATGGCTACACCTTC.